This T cell receptor (beta chain) appears in the sequencing data of a study of shared clonotypes between healthy human individuals. The germline V gene encodes CDR1 LGHNA and CDR2 YNFKEQ. The CDR3 is 18 amino acids. The junction had 15 bases not matched to a gene; V was cut back by 0 bases and J by 8 bases. Repertoires were generated with immunoSEQ multiplex PCR, while TCRdb's copy carries only in-frame clones and drops some. The repertoire holds about 2.2 million clones, just under 95% seen once, with around 1.7% in the top ten. To note about this clone: Its antigen is as yet unknown.

General study findings and limits: A reduction in generation probabilities was seen for non-shared clonotypes relative to those shared by all four donors.

Terminally differentiated effector memory CD45RA+ cells were excluded from the naive CD8 cells, which were CD45RO-negative and positively selected for CCR7. The specimen was naive CD8+ T cells from PBMCs. The J gene is TRBJ2-1, the V gene TRBV4-2, with 8 nucleotides matching TRBD2. The TCR sequence derives from a young man in good health. Some clones in this sample may be carry-over from other donors' samples. The CDR3 here is CASSQDPLREGSPDEQFF. The CDR3 DNA reads as TGTGCCAGCAGCCAAGACCCCCTTCGGGAGGGCAGCCCCGATGAGCAGTTCTTC.